This T cell receptor beta chain was obtained from a study of cytomegalovirus exposure and HLA in healthy donors. A word on this clone: The antigen remains undetermined.

PCR primers comprised 60 Vbeta and 13 Jbeta primers. Produced via immunoSEQ multiplex PCR; TCRdb's table is partial and in-frame only. The data show some 52,000 clones, 72% seen once. Whole-study findings and limits: The study dropped some indistinguishable V segments, TRBV6-2 and TRBV6-3 among them. The authors later linked a missense DCLRE1C variant to TCR beta V- and J-gene trimming. Among the CMV-associated chains, a few were confirmed in vitro as specific for CMV antigens.

The donors (healthy individuals) were bone marrow donors. CDR3 size: 14 residues. CDR1 and CDR2 (germline): MDHEN, SYDVKM. V dropped 3 bases and J dropped 8 bases, with 15 bases sitting between them. This chain joins TRBV28 and TRBJ2-3; the D gene is possibly TRBD2 (6 bases). The TCR originated in a woman aged 50 to 60 in good health and CMV-seronegative. Sequencing input: PBMCs. The CDR3 sequence: CASSFGGTRLTQYF. The CDR3 bases are TGTGCCAGCAGTTTCGGCGGGACTCGGCTTACGCAGTATTTT.